This T cell receptor beta chain was sequenced for a study of blood T cells in healthy people across ages. On the study more broadly: Roughly one uniquely barcoded beta molecule per two T cells was captured.

Together with a sample-barcoded 5' primer, a J-beta primer mix was included in a second PCR lasting roughly 7 to 11 cycles. Every cDNA molecule bore a tag from a template-switch adaptor containing 12 random nucleotides. TCRdb re-called the 5' RACE reads through MiXCR, storing one row per CDR3 protein. This sample yields 550,000 to 800,000 distinct CDR3 sequences, of which 32% are seen a single time; 15% belongs to the top ten. V dropped 2 bases and J dropped 7 bases, with 18 bases sitting between them. CDR1 and CDR2 from the germline V gene are SGHNT and YYREEE (reference sequence). The CDR3 spans 15 residues.

The chain has TRBV5-4 and TRBJ1-2; weak D call: TRBD1 (5 bases). Sequencing input: blood. The receptor comes from a woman aged 80 or over in good health. The chain's CDR3 is CASSLEQVPTSGYTF. The CDR3, as DNA: TGTGCCAGCAGCTTAGAACAGGTGCCCACAAGTGGCTACACCTTC.